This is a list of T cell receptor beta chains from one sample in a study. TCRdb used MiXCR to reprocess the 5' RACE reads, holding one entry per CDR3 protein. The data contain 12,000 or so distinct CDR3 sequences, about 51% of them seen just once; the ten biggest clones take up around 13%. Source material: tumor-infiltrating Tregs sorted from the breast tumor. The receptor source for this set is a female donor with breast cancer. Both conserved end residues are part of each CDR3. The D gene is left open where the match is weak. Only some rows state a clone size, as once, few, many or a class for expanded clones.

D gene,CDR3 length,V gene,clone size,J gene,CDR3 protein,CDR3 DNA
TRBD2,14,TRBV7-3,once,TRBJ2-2,CACSFSGATGELFF,TGTGCCTGCAGCTTTAGCGGGGCGACCGGGGAGCTGTTTTTT
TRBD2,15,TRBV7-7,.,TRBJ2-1,CASSLAGTSSDEQFF,TGTGCCAGCAGCCTCGCTGGGACTAGCAGCGATGAGCAGTTCTTC
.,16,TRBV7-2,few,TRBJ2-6,CASSTRGTPGANVLTF,TGTGCCAGCAGCACGCGCGGGACACCTGGGGCCAACGTCCTGACTTTC
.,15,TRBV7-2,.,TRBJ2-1,CASSLIAEVYNEQFF,TGTGCCAGCAGCTTGATAGCGGAGGTGTACAATGAGCAGTTCTTC
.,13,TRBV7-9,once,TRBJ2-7,CASSLGGPYEQYF,TGTGCCAGCAGCTTAGGGGGACCTTACGAGCAGTACTTC
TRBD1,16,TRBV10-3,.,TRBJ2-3,CAISSPGTGSTDTQYF,TGTGCCATCAGTTCCCCCGGGACAGGGAGCACAGATACGCAGTATTTT
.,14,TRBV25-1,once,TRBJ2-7,CASSDRSSSYEPYF,TGTGCCAGCAGTGACAGGTCGAGCTCCTACGAGCCGTACTTC
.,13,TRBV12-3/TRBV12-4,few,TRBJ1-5,CASSLAEARAQHF,TGTGCCAGCAGCCTCGCGGAGGCCCGGGCCCAGCATTTT
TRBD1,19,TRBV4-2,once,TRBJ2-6,CASSQDILRGPSGANVLTF,TGTGCCAGCAGCCAAGACATCCTTAGGGGGCCCTCTGGGGCCAACGTCCTGACTTTC
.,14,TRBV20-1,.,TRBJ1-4,CSTPVDSGNEKLFF,TGCAGTACCCCCGTGGACAGCGGCAATGAAAAACTGTTTTTT
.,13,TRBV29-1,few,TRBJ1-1,CSAARTMNTEAFF,TGCAGCGCAGCAAGGACCATGAACACTGAAGCTTTCTTT
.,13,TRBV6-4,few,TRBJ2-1,CASSEVPRDEQFF,TGTGCCAGCAGTGAGGTACCGCGAGATGAGCAGTTCTTC
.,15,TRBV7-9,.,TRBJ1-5,CASSLDGPAGQPQHF,TGTGCCAGCAGCCTTGATGGCCCAGCCGGGCAGCCCCAGCATTTT
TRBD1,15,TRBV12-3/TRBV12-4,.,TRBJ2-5,CASTMTGGFGETQYF,TGTGCCAGCACCATGACAGGGGGGTTTGGCGAGACCCAGTACTTC
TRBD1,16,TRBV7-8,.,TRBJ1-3,CASSLSHQGGGNTIYF,TGTGCCAGCAGCTTATCCCACCAGGGGGGTGGAAACACCATATATTTT
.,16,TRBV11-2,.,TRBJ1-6,CASSRPPQGANSPLHF,TGTGCCAGCAGCCGCCCGCCACAGGGAGCTAATTCACCCCTCCACTTT
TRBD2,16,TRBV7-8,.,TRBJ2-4,CASSLTSLSGSNIQYF,TGTGCCAGCAGCCTAACCTCTCTCAGCGGGAGCAACATTCAGTACTTC
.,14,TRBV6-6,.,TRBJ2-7,CASSEQGTSYEQYF,TGTGCCAGCAGTGAGCAGGGGACATCCTACGAGCAGTACTTC
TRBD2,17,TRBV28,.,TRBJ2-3,CASSIRTSEKSTDTQYF,TGTGCCAGCAGTATACGGACTAGCGAGAAGAGCACAGATACGCAGTATTTT
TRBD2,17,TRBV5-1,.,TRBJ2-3,CASSLVGISGSPDTQYF,TGCGCCAGCAGCTTGGTCGGAATTAGCGGGAGCCCAGATACGCAGTATTTT
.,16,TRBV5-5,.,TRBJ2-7,CASSGNSGPGGYEQYF,TGTGCCAGCAGCGGTAATAGCGGCCCTGGGGGCTACGAGCAGTACTTC
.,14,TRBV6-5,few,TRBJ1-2,CASRRIDGGYGYTF,TGTGCCAGCAGGAGGATCGACGGGGGATATGGCTACACCTTC
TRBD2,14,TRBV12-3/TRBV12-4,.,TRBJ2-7,CASSGGRANYEQYF,TGTGCCAGCTCGGGCGGGAGAGCGAACTACGAGCAGTACTTC